What follows describes a single T cell receptor (beta chain). The antigen is unknown. Germline CDR1 is SNHLY and CDR2 is FYNNEI. The CDR3 totals 14 residues. Trimming took off 3 bases at V and 2 bases at J, with 10 bases between the two ends. A second PCR of 7 to 11 cycles used a sample-barcoded 5' primer and a J-beta primer mix. TCRdb reprocessed the 5' RACE reads with MiXCR, giving one entry per CDR3 protein. The sample includes about 930,000 distinct CDR3 sequences, just under 30% of them seen just once. All donors came from Russia, were Caucasian and healthy, and spanned ages 6 to 90. The entry originates in a study of blood T cells in healthy people across ages. Study-level findings and limits: Relative to aged donors, long-lived donors carried more naive CD4+ cells and displayed higher diversity.

This same sample was also part of a study on T cells of mothers and their children. That paper states: Five or six children, together with their three healthy Caucasian mothers, made up the donors. The output of TCR recombination is shaped by thymic selection similarly in related and unrelated pairs.

The chain has TRBV2 and TRBJ1-2; D is ambiguous. The clonotype originates from a woman between 40 and 50 years old in good health. Material for sequencing was blood. Here the CDR3 reads CASSETSPNYGYTF. The CDR3 DNA sequence: TGTGCCAGCAGTGAGACCTCTCCAAACTATGGCTACACCTTC.